This TCR beta chain appears in the sequencing data of a study of identical twins. Points from the study as a whole: Where beta out-of-frame sequences were concerned, excess twin sharing was weaker. Those out-of-frame alpha sequences shared by twins showed an excess of low generation probability.

On this clonotype: Its cognate antigen is unknown.

TCRdb fed the 5' RACE reads into MiXCR, producing one record per CDR3 protein. The data show 1.5 million or so distinct CDR3 sequences, around 29% seen once. CDR3 length: 16 residues. Germline values: CDR1 MGHRA, CDR2 YSYEKL. The ends lost 0 bases at V and 6 bases at J; junction bases unmatched: 8. Healthy Caucasians made up all donors. The sequence was obtained from a newborn girl in good health. The chain couples TRBV4-1 to TRBJ1-2, with TRBD1 matching over 9 bases. The sample comprised cord blood. The CDR3 DNA is TGCGCCAGCAGCCAAGAATCGACAGGGGGGCGAGATGGCTACACCTTC. Protein product: CASSQESTGGRDGYTF.